This T cell receptor (beta chain) was observed in a study of T cells after yellow fever vaccination. TCRdb redid the calling of the 5' RACE reads with MiXCR, one entry per CDR3 protein. The table records a few hundred thousand distinct CDR3 sequences, around 3.5% of them present only once. The study's findings and limits: Any FACS-sorted repertoire could hold abundant clonotypes that contaminate it from the bulk population.

Trimming took off 6 bases at V and 4 bases at J, with 12 bases between the two ends. The CDR3 is 13 amino acids. At least ten counts were recorded for this clonotype. Its antigen is not identified. The sequences come from PBMCs, collected 15 days after the yellow fever booster vaccination. This receptor was obtained from a man aged 18 to 29 who received the YFV17D yellow fever vaccine. This sequence joins TRBV12-3 or TRBV12-4 and TRBJ1-2; no clear D gene. CDR3 loop: CASSHSQIYGYTF. The CDR3 coding sequence is TGTGCCAGCAGCCACAGCCAAATCTATGGCTACACCTTC.